These 20 T cell receptor beta chains were all obtained from the same sample, sequenced in a study of blood T cell repertoires in COVID-19. Only in-frame clones appear in the TCRdb table, and some are missing; sequencing was by immunoSEQ multiplex PCR. This sample has 300,000 or so clones, with around 92% found just once. The specimen sequenced was peripheral blood. The receptors stem from a man aged 18 to 35 who had recovered from COVID-19.

V gene TRBV11-3 combines with J gene TRBJ2-1; 12 nucleotides match TRBD2. This CDR3 comprises 14 residues. Per the germline V gene, CDR1 is SGHNT and CDR2 is YENEEA. Trimming removed 5 bases from V and 7 bases from J; junction bases left unmatched: 3. DNA for the CDR3: TGTGCCAGCAGCCCTGGACTAGCGGGAAATGAGCAGTTCTTC. It specifies CASSPGLAGNEQFF.

The chain employs TRBV19 and TRBJ2-4; perhaps TRBD1 as D (5 bases). The CDR3 covers 16 residues. Germline loops: CDR1 LNHDA, CDR2 SQIVND (reference sequence). Trimming shortened V by 5 bases and J by 0 bases, and 14 bases separated the two germline ends. The CDR3 loop reads CASSQGSRLAKNIQYF. CDR3 bases: TGTGCCAGTAGTCAGGGCTCTCGCCTAGCCAAAAACATTCAGTACTTC.

This chain joins TRBV7-8 and TRBJ2-7, with a tentative D call TRBD2 (5 bases). This CDR3 has 16 residues. Germline CDR1 reads SGHVS; CDR2 reads FQNEAQ. V was pared by 5 bases and J by 0 bases, with 17 bases between. CDR3 nucleotide sequence: TGTGCCAGCAGCCACGTCGTGGAGGAAAGCTCCTACGAGCAGTACTTC. Amino acid sequence: CASSHVVEESSYEQYF.

The V and J genes are TRBV30 and TRBJ2-1, with a possible D match to TRBD2 (5 bases). The CDR3 runs 13 residues. Deletions cut 0 bases from V and 6 bases from J, with 9 bases between. Germline V lookup: CDR1 GTSNPN, CDR2 SVGIG (reference sequence). CDR3 in amino acids: CAWSVLGSNEQFF. The CDR3 coding sequence is TGTGCCTGGAGTGTACTTGGGAGCAATGAGCAGTTCTTC.

V is TRBV20-1 and J is TRBJ2-3; perhaps TRBD2 as D (5 bases). The V gene lost 6 bases and the J gene lost 6 bases, with 7 bases spanning the gap. This CDR3 is 10 amino acids long. The V gene's germline CDR1 is DFQATT and CDR2 SNEGSKA (reference sequence). As DNA, the CDR3 is TGCAGTGCCACGGGGGATACGCAGTATTTT. Translated: CSATGDTQYF.

This clone is a singleton in its sample. J is TRBJ1-2 and V is TRBV4-3, with D tentatively TRBD1 (5 bases). Per germline, CDR1 LGHNA and CDR2 YSLEER. The ends were cut back, 0 bases at V and 4 bases at J, with 12 bases in the middle. CDR3 size: 15 residues. CDR3 bases: TGCGCCAGCAGCCAAGATAGCCAGGGCAGCTATGGCTACACCTTC. This gives the protein CASSQDSQGSYGYTF.

This CDR3 reads CASSPTGGLGNTIYF. In DNA, the CDR3 is TGTGCCAGCTCACCAACAGGGGGACTTGGAAACACCATATATTTT. The rearrangement joins TRBV18 to TRBJ1-3; 8 positions match TRBD1. This CDR3 contains 15 residues. With V trimmed by 2 bases and J by 3 bases, 3 bases remained unmatched. The germline CDR1 and CDR2 sequences are KGHSH and LQKENI. The complete variable domain, with remaining parts taken from reference TRBV18 and TRBJ1-3, reads NAGVMQNPRHLVRRRGQEARLRCSPMKGHSHVYWYRQLPEEGLKFMVYLQKENIIDESGMPKERFSAEFPKEGPSILRIQQVVRGDSAAYFCASSPTGGLGNTIYFGEGSWLTVV.

V gene TRBV29-1 combines with J gene TRBJ1-2, with D perhaps matching TRBD1 (5 bases). The V gene lost 3 bases and the J gene lost 4 bases, with 18 bases spanning the gap. This CDR3 has 15 residues. Looked up from germline, CDR1 is SQVTM and CDR2 is ANQGSEA. This CDR3 is CSVERQIGGFYGYTF. CDR3 nucleotides: TGCAGCGTTGAGAGACAGATCGGGGGATTCTATGGCTACACCTTC.

The chain carries TRBV5-1 and TRBJ2-1, with 9 bases lining up with TRBD1. The length of the CDR3 is 14 residues. The V and J ends lost 0 bases and 8 bases, in that order; junction bases with no gene match: 3. Germline V lookup: CDR1 SGHRS, CDR2 YFSETQ. The CDR3 DNA follows: TGCGCCAGCAGCTTGGGGGACAGGGCGGATGAGCAGTTCTTC. Translation gives CASSLGDRADEQFF. The full variable domain, rest sourced from reference TRBV5-1 and TRBJ2-1, is KAGVTQTPRYLIKTRGQQVTLSCSPISGHRSVSWYQQTPGQGLQFLFEYFSETQRNKGNFPGRFSGRQFSNSRSEMNVSTLELGDSALYLCASSLGDRADEQFFGPGTRLTVL.

The rearrangement joins TRBV7-6 to TRBJ2-1, with 14 bases that match TRBD2. Germline V gene data show CDR1 as SGHVS and CDR2 as FNYEAQ. V was pared by 5 bases and J by 5 bases, with 5 bases of the junction left unmatched. CDR3 length: 16 amino acids. CDR3 coding DNA: TGTGCCAGCAGCGCCCGACTAGCGGGGGGGAACAATGAGCAGTTCTTC. Its protein product is CASSARLAGGNNEQFF. Full variable domain (missing parts from reference TRBV7-6 and TRBJ2-1): GAGVSQSPRYKVTKRGQDVALRCDPISGHVSLYWYRQALGQGPEFLTYFNYEAQQDKSGLPNDRFSAERPEGSISTLTIQRTEQRDSAMYRCASSARLAGGNNEQFFGPGTRLTVL.

V is TRBV6-1 and J is TRBJ1-1; D may be TRBD1 (6 bases). CDR3 length: 15 residues. V dropped 2 bases and J dropped 6 bases, with 16 bases sitting between them. Germline CDR1 and CDR2: MNHNS and SASEGT. The CDR3 loop reads CASSEKQGPRAEAFF. The CDR3 nucleotides read TGTGCCAGCAGTGAAAAACAGGGCCCAAGGGCTGAAGCTTTCTTT.

The V and J genes are TRBV28 and TRBJ2-3, with 7 nucleotides matching TRBD1. The CDR3 covers 16 residues. The germline CDR1 and CDR2 sequences are MDHEN and SYDVKM. Trimming at V came to 6 bases and at J to 5 bases, leaving 14 bases not matched to a gene. CDR3 sequence reads: CASSSTGDGLRDTQYF. The CDR3 region has the DNA TGTGCCAGCAGCTCCACAGGGGACGGGCTCCGAGATACGCAGTATTTT.

This clone appeared a single time. The V call is TRBV5-6, the J call TRBJ1-4; D is unclear. CDR1 is SGHDT and CDR2 is YYEEEE in the germline V gene. The CDR3 totals 17 residues. The V and J ends lost 0 bases and 0 bases respectively, with 12 bases between them. CDR3 region: CASSLVGGRATNEKLFF. The CDR3 region has the DNA TGTGCCAGCAGCTTGGTTGGAGGGCGGGCAACTAATGAAAAACTGTTTTTT.

The V and J genes are TRBV29-1 and TRBJ1-1, with D unclear. CDR3 length equals 13 residues. Germline V gives CDR1 SQVTM, CDR2 ANQGSEA. Deletions cut 5 bases from V and 1 base from J, with 11 bases between. CDR3: CSVIGERNTEAFF. DNA of the CDR3: TGCAGCGTTATCGGGGAGCGGAACACTGAAGCTTTCTTT.

V is TRBV11-2 and J is TRBJ1-1; no definite D call. V was trimmed by 3 bases and J by 2 bases, leaving 7 bases between them. The CDR3 has 13 amino acids. The germline CDR1 and CDR2 sequences are SGHAT and FQNNGV. CDR3 coding DNA: TGTGCCAGCAGCTTTGGCGGAAACACTGAAGCTTTCTTT. This encodes CASSFGGNTEAFF. The entire variable domain, with the rest obtained from reference TRBV11-2 and TRBJ1-1, is as follows: EAGVAQSPRYKIIEKRQSVAFWCNPISGHATLYWYQQILGQGPKLLIQFQNNGVVDDSQLPKDRFSAERLKGVDSTLKIQPAKLEDSAVYLCASSFGGNTEAFFGQGTRLTVV.

J is TRBJ2-1 and V is TRBV5-1; 11 bases align to TRBD2. Trimming cost V 4 bases and J 9 bases; bases outside gene matches: 9. CDR1 SGHRS and CDR2 YFSETQ come from the germline V gene. The CDR3 extends over 15 amino acids. CDR3 protein: CASSPKTSGVPEQFF. The CDR3 coding sequence is TGCGCCAGCAGCCCGAAGACTAGCGGGGTTCCTGAGCAGTTCTTC.

The V and J genes are TRBV9 and TRBJ1-2, with D possibly being TRBD1 (6 bases). Per germline, CDR1 SGDLS and CDR2 YYNGEE. This CDR3 is 14 amino acids long. V gave up 0 bases and J gave up 8 bases, with 14 bases separating them. CDR3 region: CASSVVQGMSGYTF. CDR3 bases: TGTGCCAGCAGCGTAGTACAGGGAATGAGCGGCTACACCTTC.

The chain employs TRBV6-2 or TRBV6-3 and TRBJ1-5, with 8 bases identical to TRBD1. Germline-derived CDR1 and CDR2 are MNHEY and SVGEGT. With 4 bases clipped from V and 1 base from J, the junction kept 6 bases outside the gene matches. The length of the CDR3 is 16 residues. The CDR3 DNA reads TGTGCCAGCAGTTGGACAGGGTGGCACAGCAATCAGCCCCAGCATTTT. This codes for CASSWTGWHSNQPQHF.

The J gene is TRBJ2-1, the V gene TRBV4-1; 8 bases match TRBD2. Trimming cost V 2 bases and J 0 bases; bases outside gene matches: 6. The CDR3 has 17 amino acids. Germline V gene data show CDR1 as MGHRA and CDR2 as YSYEKL. The CDR3 coding sequence is TGCGCCAGCAGCCAATTTTACAGCGGGAGCTCCTACAATGAGCAGTTCTTC. Its translation is CASSQFYSGSSYNEQFF.

Only a few counts were recorded for this clone. This chain links TRBV5-5 with TRBJ1-5; 9 bases map to TRBD1. Per the germline V gene, CDR1 is SGHKS and CDR2 is YYEKEE (reference sequence). V gave up 1 base and J gave up 7 bases; unmatched junction bases: 9. The CDR3 sequence is 16 residues long. CDR3 nucleotide sequence: TGTGCCAGCAGCTTGTCTGTACAGGGGGCGGGACAGCCCCAGCATTTT. Encoded protein: CASSLSVQGAGQPQHF.